The T cell receptor beta chain described here comes from a study of blood T cell repertoires in COVID-19 (dated by TCRdb to 2018 to 2020). Concerning the study at large: The collaborator samples originated in the United States, Italy and Spain and spanned the acute and convalescent phases of COVID-19. The material from the prospective study consisted of cDNA or gDNA derived from T cells, B-cell-depleted T cells, or PBMCs. The dataset comprised deeply sampled blood TCRbeta repertoires from subjects exposed to, actively infected with, or recovered from COVID-19. The repertoires were made available in a free public database intended to serve as a resource for research on the immune response to SARS-CoV-2. The samples were drawn from two sources: the first 160 participants of the ongoing ImmuneRACE study, and 1,200 or so subjects contributed by 6 global collaborators. The sample metadata nearly always contained a de-identified subject ID, COVID-19 status, age in years and sex. Where available, HLA class I and class II types were obtained from metadata supplied by the sample provider rather than from assay-based typing. The paper as a whole reports these results and caveats: How much clinical and demographic metadata was included differed by source and by participant, and the metadata was provided uncurated.

Remarks on this clone: Its target antigen remains unknown. No base-level quality is on record; no much larger clone is a single base apart.

TCRbeta CDR3 regions were amplified from genomic DNA using the immunoSEQ Assay, a bias-controlled multiplex PCR. Under the source paper's analysis protocol: Nucleated cell counts per sample were estimated from amplification of reference gene primers within the assay. Sequence reads were collapsed and filtered to measure the absolute abundance of every unique TCRbeta CDR3 rearrangement. Productive Simpson clonality was computed per sample as the square root of Simpson's diversity index over productive rearrangements. TCRdb retrieved this table from immuneACCESS and kept in-frame rearrangements only. Not all clones are present; in checked studies, unresolved V genes account for under half, and no reason is known for the remainder. V and J calls and clone size are given by that table; D and trimming were obtained from the DNA. The sample contains 150,000 to 200,000 clones, roughly 85% of them found a single time. Under 2.5% of the sample belongs to the ten largest clones.

From its cysteine to its phenylalanine, the CDR3 spans 16 amino acids. The kept DNA is CDR3 alone, 48 bases in frame from the first base. Germline trimming: 5 bases from V, 0 bases from J; junction bases outside gene matches: 7. The germline V gene sets CDR1 to MNHEY and CDR2 to SVGEGT. Each collaborating institution followed its own protocols to collect whole blood in K2EDTA tubes. For TCRbeta analysis, collaborator samples were shipped as frozen whole blood, as isolated PBMCs, or as DNA extracted from either sample type. Sequencing used peripheral blood. This clonotype was obtained from a woman of 80 years or more with acute or convalescent COVID-19. The sequence links TRBV6-2 or TRBV6-3 to TRBJ1-5; TRBD1 fits 7 bases in the junction. Read as DNA, the sequence is TGTGCCAGCAGTCTCCCCCGACAGGGTAGCAATCAGCCCCAGCATTTT. Its translation reads: CASSLPRQGSNQPQHF.